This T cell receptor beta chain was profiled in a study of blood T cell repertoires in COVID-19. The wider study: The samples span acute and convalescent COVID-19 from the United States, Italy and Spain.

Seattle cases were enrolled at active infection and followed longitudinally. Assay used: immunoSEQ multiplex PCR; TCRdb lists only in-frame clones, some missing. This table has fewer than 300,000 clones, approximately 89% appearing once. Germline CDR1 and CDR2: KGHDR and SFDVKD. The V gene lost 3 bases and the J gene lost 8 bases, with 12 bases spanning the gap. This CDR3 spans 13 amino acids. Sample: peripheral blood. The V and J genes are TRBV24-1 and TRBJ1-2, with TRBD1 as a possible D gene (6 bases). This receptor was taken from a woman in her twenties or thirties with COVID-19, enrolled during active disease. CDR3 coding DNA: TGTGCCACCAGTGATGCAACAGGGTTGGGCTACACCTTC. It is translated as CATSDATGLGYTF.